This TCR beta chain appears in the sequencing data of a study of graft-versus-host responses after intestinal transplantation. A remark on this clone: Its antigen remains unidentified.

Study-wide findings and caveats: Recipient marrow held GvH clones, some first seen in ileum or blood. Graft-donor T cell macrochimerism in patients accompanied high graft-versus-host to host-versus-graft clonal ratios in allografts.

TCRdb's table, derived via immunoSEQ multiplex PCR, lists solely in-frame clones and lacks some. The sample carries around 110,000 clones, about nine tenths recorded once. The sample in question was unstimulated CD4+ T cells sorted from spleen or lymph node cells, obtained before intestinal transplant. This sequence was found in a human donor who received an intestinal transplant.

CDR3: CASSPRSLNYGYTF. CDR3 nucleotides: TGCGCCAGCAGCCCGAGGTCCCTCAACTATGGCTACACCTTC. The V and J genes are TRBV4-1 and TRBJ1-2; D unclear. V lost 4 bases and J 2 bases, leaving 11 bases between the germline ends. This CDR3 contains 14 residues. Germline lookup yields CDR1 MGHRA and CDR2 YSYEKL.